The sequence of this T cell receptor beta chain was determined in a study of blood T cell repertoires in COVID-19. This clone was seen more than once but under ten times. Germline values: CDR1 MNHEY, CDR2 SMNVEV (reference sequence). The V segment lost 5 bases and the J segment 4 bases; nucleotides outside the gene matches: 6. The CDR3 totals 15 residues. This table comes from immunoSEQ multiplex PCR, and its TCRdb copy is limited to in-frame clones, with some not included. The sample contains fewer than 500,000 clones, roughly 90% of which appear only once. This chain links TRBV27 with TRBJ2-7, with 12 bases lining up with TRBD1. The sequencing input was PBMCs or T cells enriched from blood (not recorded which). The receptor comes from a woman aged 25 to 39 with acute COVID-19. CDR3 sequence (DNA): TGTGCCAGCAGTCGCCCGGGACAGGGGGCTTACGAGCAGTACTTC. Translated: CASSRPGQGAYEQYF.